This paragraph covers one TCR beta chain sequence. This clonotype has at least ten counts. What this receptor recognizes is not known. No clone much larger than this one lies a single base away; base qualities are absent. Including the terminal cysteine and phenylalanine, the CDR3 comprises 15 residues. Only the CDR3 region is kept as DNA, spanning 45 bases read in frame from base 1. The V end gives up 6 bases and the J end 5 bases, leaving 7 bases in the junction not matched to a gene. Per the germline V gene, MNHEY is the CDR1 and SVGEGT is the CDR2. The sample comes from a study of T cell repertoires in cytomegalovirus infection (dated by TCRdb to the late 2010s). For the study in its entirety: Because public TCR beta signatures pointed to carriage of CMV infection together with the matching HLA type, the HLA type of each donor mattered for the analysis. Overall study results and their limits: In the ex vivo response, HLA-C-restricted CMV-specific TCR beta clonotypes were dominant, and in two of eight donors the single most frequent clonotype came from this HLA-C-restricted group. Cumulative frequency of public TCR beta family members discriminated carriers of CMV infection plus the relevant HLA type in this cohort and an independent approximately 350-donor cohort.

TCRdb names Illumina HiSeq 1500 as the instrument used. The raw public reads went through TCRdb reprocessing: fastp at Q25, MiXCR clone calling, in-frame beta chains kept. Entries are consolidated by CDR3 protein sequence, retaining the most common genes and DNA. Recorded for this sample are roughly 300,000 distinct CDR3 sequences; around a tenth of them occurred a single time. The ten largest account for about 4.5% of the sample. Sample: PBMCs. The chain couples TRBV6-2 or TRBV6-3 to TRBJ2-1; TRBD1 aligns with 10 central bases. The TCR was taken from a human donor in good health (CMV status not recorded). Some clones in this sample may be carry-over from other donors' samples. CDR3 sequence: CASSSAGTGDNEQFF. The DNA reads TGTGCCAGCAGCAGCGCTGGGACAGGGGACAATGAGCAGTTCTTC.